This T cell receptor beta chain was identified in a study of shared clonotypes between healthy human individuals. CDR1 and CDR2 from the germline V gene are GTSNPN and SVGIG (reference sequence). The CDR3 has 15 residues. Trimming removed 2 bases from V and 7 bases from J, with 18 bases in between. Repertoires were generated with immunoSEQ multiplex PCR, while TCRdb's copy carries only in-frame clones and drops some. This table holds about a million clones, approximately 68% found once. The chain employs TRBV30 and TRBJ2-1; D gene uncertain. The sample taken for sequencing was memory CD4+ T cells sorted from blood. Subset of the sample: CD45RA-negative fraction. The TCR comes from a man younger than 30 in good health. CDR3 nucleotides: TGTGCCTGGAGTCGTTCCCGGAAACCCGGGAATGAGCAGTTCTTC. Protein sequence: CAWSRSRKPGNEQFF.